One and the same sample provided the 23 T cell receptor beta chains below, sequenced in a study of human T cells and chemical hapten exposure. TCRdb independently ran MiXCR on the RACE reads; one entry per CDR3 protein. In the table there are 85,000 to 100,000 distinct CDR3 sequences, 25% to 35% of which are singletons. Time point meaning: patch test 3, about 24 weeks after DPC sensitization. Treatment denoted: therapeutic diphenylcyclopropenone sensitization with weekly scalp DPC. This specimen consisted of whole blood, obtained in connection with sensitization to the hapten diphenylcyclopropenone (DPC). The receptors originated from a man aged 40-49 years with alopecia areata. Some clones in this sample may be carry-over from other donors' samples.

This clonotype was counted only a few times. The genes are TRBV20-1 and TRBJ2-1; D remains ambiguous. CDR3 size: 9 residues. Germline values: CDR1 DFQATT, CDR2 SNEGSKA (reference sequence). CDR3 region: CSPPAEQFF. The CDR3 DNA reads as TGCAGCCCGCCAGCTGAGCAGTTCTTC.

This clonotype was found a few times. The rearrangement uses TRBV2 and TRBJ2-3; D unresolved. Trimming shortened V by 11 bases and J by 3 bases, and 9 bases separated the two germline ends. This CDR3 has 11 residues. The V gene's germline CDR1 is SNHLY and CDR2 FYNNEI. The CDR3 is CAGLLTDTQYF. CDR3 bases: TGTGCCGGGCTTCTGACAGATACGCAGTATTTT.

The V call is TRBV15, the J call TRBJ2-5; D gene unclear. The CDR3 length is 13 residues. From germline, CDR1 is LNHNV and CDR2 YYDKDF (reference sequence). Trimming took 1 base from V and 2 from J, leaving 5 bases between them. The CDR3 bases are TGTGCCACCAGCAGAGCAGATCAAGAGACCCAGTACTTC. Translated, it gives CATSRADQETQYF.

This clonotype was detected only a few times. The CDR3 here is CASRPELAGTYEQYF. In nucleotides, the CDR3 is TGTGCCAGCAGACCAGAACTAGCGGGTACCTACGAGCAGTACTTC. The chain recombines TRBV28 with TRBJ2-7, with 9 bases lining up with TRBD2. Germline CDR1 is MDHEN and CDR2 is SYDVKM. J was trimmed by 2 bases and V by 6 bases; bases with no gene match: 8. This CDR3 has 15 residues.

There are a few counts of this clonotype. The chain combines TRBV20-1 with TRBJ2-7; the match to TRBD2 covers 11 bases. The germline CDR1 and CDR2 sequences are DFQATT and SNEGSKA (reference sequence). The CDR3 is made up of 14 amino acids. J was trimmed by 5 bases and V by 6 bases; bases with no gene match: 9. CDR3 sequence (DNA): TGCAGTGCAGAACTAGCGGGAGAGGGGGACGAGCAGTACTTC. Its translation is CSAELAGEGDEQYF.

The gene calls are TRBV30 and TRBJ2-7, with 7 bases fitting TRBD2. J gave up 3 bases and V 0 bases, and 8 bases lay outside the gene matches. From germline, CDR1 is GTSNPN and CDR2 SVGIG (reference sequence). The CDR3 length is 15 residues. CDR3 region: CAWSVLGGSGYEQYF. The DNA of the CDR3 is TGTGCCTGGAGTGTACTGGGCGGGAGTGGCTACGAGCAGTACTTC. Supplemented by reference TRBV30 and TRBJ2-7, the full variable domain reads SQTIHQWPATLVQPVGSPLSLECTVEGTSNPNLYWYRQAAGRGLQLLFYSVGIGQISSEVPQNLSASRPQDRQFILSSKKLLLSDSGFYLCAWSVLGGSGYEQYFGPGTRLTVT.

This clonotype was observed a few times. The rearrangement uses TRBV25-1 and TRBJ2-7, with unresolved D. The CDR3 length is 13 residues. With 2 bases removed from V and 6 bases from J, the gap between germline ends came to 11 bases. The germline gives CDR1 MGHDK, CDR2 SYGVNS. The CDR3 sequence: CASSEPPLGEQYF. The CDR3 bases are TGTGCCAGCAGTGAACCCCCCTTGGGCGAGCAGTACTTC.

This chain connects TRBV20-1 to TRBJ2-7; TRBD2 might be the D (6 bases). The CDR3 is 15 residues long. Trimming took 0 bases from V and 0 from J, leaving 12 bases between them. Germline V lookup: CDR1 DFQATT, CDR2 SNEGSKA (reference sequence). The CDR3 DNA follows: TGCAGTGCTAGAGATCAAGACGGGAGCTCCTACGAGCAGTACTTC. Residues: CSARDQDGSSYEQYF.

Ten or more counts support this clonotype. The chain joins TRBV9 to TRBJ2-3; D possibly corresponds to TRBD1 (6 bases). From germline, CDR1 is SGDLS and CDR2 YYNGEE. Deletions cut 2 bases from V and 2 bases from J, with 12 bases between. This CDR3 region has 15 residues. CDR3 protein: CASSVGDTNTDTQYF. The DNA of the CDR3 is TGTGCCAGCAGCGTGGGGGACACGAACACAGATACGCAGTATTTT.

V gene TRBV27 combines with J gene TRBJ2-3; TRBD2 agrees at 10 bases. This CDR3 spans 16 amino acids. Germline assignment: CDR1 MNHEY and CDR2 SMNVEV (reference sequence). V lost 5 bases, J lost 8 bases, and 13 bases stayed unmatched. CDR3 DNA: TGTGCCAGCAGTCCGCAGATAGCGGGAGGTTACGGTACGCAGTATTTT. Residues: CASSPQIAGGYGTQYF.

The chain carries TRBV6-5 and TRBJ1-5; D is uncertain. CDR1 and CDR2 (germline): MNHEY, SVGAGI. The V end was cut by 5 bases, the J end by 4 bases, with 18 bases between. This CDR3 region has 16 residues. The CDR3 loop reads CASSLSGKAGNQPQHF. CDR3 in DNA: TGTGCCAGCAGTCTTTCGGGGAAAGCGGGGAATCAGCCCCAGCATTTT.

This rearrangement joins TRBV11-3 to TRBJ2-5; D possibly matches TRBD1 or TRBD2 (5 bases each). Between the trimmed V and J ends, which lost 5 bases and 7 bases, there was a span of 14 bases. CDR1 and CDR2 (germline): SGHNT, YENEEA. The CDR3 covers 13 residues. The CDR3 spells CASSTGRAATQYF. In nucleotides, the CDR3 is TGTGCCAGCAGCACGGGACGAGCTGCGACCCAGTACTTC. The entire variable domain, with the rest obtained from reference TRBV11-3 and TRBJ2-5, is as follows: EAGVVQSPRYKIIEKKQPVAFWCNPISGHNTLYWYLQNLGQGPELLIRYENEEAVDDSQLPKDRFSAERLKGVDSTLKIQPAELGDSAVYLCASSTGRAATQYFGPGTRLLVL.

The table lists this clonotype with many counts. The chain is built from TRBV11-2 and TRBJ1-1; D is unclear. CDR3 length equals 12 residues. V gave up 1 base and J gave up 10 bases, with 10 bases separating them. Germline V gene lookup returns CDR1 SGHAT and CDR2 FQNNGV. The CDR3 spells CASSLASLTAFF. Here the CDR3 DNA reads TGTGCCAGCAGCTTAGCTAGTCTAACAGCTTTCTTT.

This sequence joins TRBV5-1 and TRBJ1-1, with unresolved D. V lost 0 bases and J lost 7, with 13 bases in between. This CDR3 spans 14 amino acids. CDR1 is SGHRS, CDR2 YFSETQ, per germline. The DNA for the CDR3 is TGCGCCAGCAGCTTGGCTGGAGGGAGGAGTGAAGCTTTCTTT. Its translation is CASSLAGGRSEAFF. Filled out from reference TRBV5-1 and TRBJ1-1, the complete variable domain reads KAGVTQTPRYLIKTRGQQVTLSCSPISGHRSVSWYQQTPGQGLQFLFEYFSETQRNKGNFPGRFSGRQFSNSRSEMNVSTLELGDSALYLCASSLAGGRSEAFFGQGTRLTVV.

This clonotype was detected only a few times. The V gene is TRBV9, the J gene TRBJ2-2; D is possibly TRBD1 (5 bases). Per the germline V gene, CDR1 is SGDLS and CDR2 is YYNGEE. The length of the CDR3 is 15 residues. V lost 1 base and J lost 2, with 9 bases in between. The CDR3 sequence is CASSVRGSNTGELFF. DNA of the CDR3: TGTGCCAGCAGCGTAAGGGGCTCAAACACCGGGGAGCTGTTTTTT.

This clonotype has at least ten counts. The chain carries TRBV28 and TRBJ2-1; D is ambiguous. This CDR3 has 15 amino acids. Germline V CDR1 and CDR2: MDHEN, SYDVKM. Trimming took 2 bases from V and 0 from J, leaving 8 bases between them. In DNA form, the CDR3 reads TGTGCCAGCAGTTTAACAGTCAGCTCCTACAATGAGCAGTTCTTC. As protein: CASSLTVSSYNEQFF. Full variable domain (remainder filled in from reference TRBV28 and TRBJ2-1): DVKVTQSSRYLVKRTGEKVFLECVQDMDHENMFWYRQDPGLGLRLIYFSYDVKMKEKGDIPEGYSVSREKKERFSLILESASTNQTSMYLCASSLTVSSYNEQFFGPGTRLTVL.

V usage is TRBV9 and J usage is TRBJ2-7; TRBD1 matches at 7 bases. The CDR3 has 13 amino acids. V lost 2 bases and J lost 3; bases outside the gene matches: 2. Germline values: CDR1 SGDLS, CDR2 YYNGEE. The CDR3 region is CASSVQGDYEQYF. CDR3 DNA sequence: TGTGCCAGCAGCGTCCAGGGGGACTACGAGCAGTACTTC.

Only a few counts were recorded for this clonotype. V usage is TRBV10-3 and J usage is TRBJ2-1; no reliable D call. The CDR3 has 14 amino acids. The V and J ends lost 0 bases and 5 bases respectively, with 8 bases between them. The germline gives CDR1 ENHRY, CDR2 SYGVKD. This chain's CDR3 is CAISESSENNEQFF. In nucleotides, the CDR3 is TGTGCCATCAGTGAGTCTAGTGAGAACAATGAGCAGTTCTTC.

The chain recombines TRBV28 with TRBJ2-1, with TRBD1 as a possible D gene (5 bases). The germline gives CDR1 MDHEN, CDR2 SYDVKM. The CDR3 runs 15 residues. Trimming shortened V by 6 bases and J by 1 base, and 13 bases separated the two germline ends. In DNA form, the CDR3 reads TGTGCCAGCAGACTCCGGAGACAGTCCTACAATGAGCAGTTCTTC. It is translated as CASRLRRQSYNEQFF. The full variable domain, in which reference TRBV28 and TRBJ2-1 provide the parts outside the CDR3, is DVKVTQSSRYLVKRTGEKVFLECVQDMDHENMFWYRQDPGLGLRLIYFSYDVKMKEKGDIPEGYSVSREKKERFSLILESASTNQTSMYLCASRLRRQSYNEQFFGPGTRLTVL.

The rearrangement links TRBV6-1 to TRBJ1-1; D gene uncertain. The germline CDR1 and CDR2 sequences are MNHNS and SASEGT. CDR3 size: 13 residues. V lost 7 bases, J lost 5 bases, and 14 bases lay in between. CDR3 bases: TGTGCCAGCACTGGCTTTGGCGGAACTGAAGCTTTCTTT. Amino acids: CASTGFGGTEAFF.

This clonotype has just one count. The rearrangement uses TRBV6-5 and TRBJ1-5; D is undetermined. V was shortened by 6 bases and J by 4 bases, with 16 bases between the two germline ends. The CDR3 runs 15 residues. The germline V gene has CDR1 MNHEY and CDR2 SVGAGI. The CDR3 coding sequence is TGTGCCAGCAGCCCCGAGAAATCCTCAAATCAGCCCCAGCATTTT. Translated, it gives CASSPEKSSNQPQHF.

This clonotype showed up just a few times. V usage is TRBV2 and J usage is TRBJ2-1, with 9 bases fitting TRBD2. V shed 6 bases, J shed 2 bases, and the junction held 11 bases outside the gene matches. Per the germline V gene, CDR1 is SNHLY and CDR2 is FYNNEI. This CDR3 has 17 residues. CDR3 nucleotides: TGTGCCAGCAGGGCCGAAATAGCGGGAGAAGCCTACAATGAGCAGTTCTTC. Amino acid sequence: CASRAEIAGEAYNEQFF.

V usage is TRBV5-6 and J usage is TRBJ2-1; 14 nucleotides match TRBD2. J lost 9 bases, V lost 5 bases, and 7 bases had no gene match. The CDR3 loop spans 15 amino acids. Germline CDR1 and CDR2: SGHDT and YYEEEE. The CDR3 spells CASRATTSGRGEQFF. The CDR3 DNA reads TGTGCCAGCAGGGCAACGACTAGCGGGAGGGGTGAGCAGTTCTTC.